Listed below are T cell receptor beta chains from one sample, sequenced in a study of blood T cells in healthy people across ages. TCRdb itself ran the 5' RACE reads through MiXCR, one entry per CDR3 protein. The sample carries 1 million or so distinct CDR3 sequences, almost 25% recorded once. The same data also contributed to another study, on T cells of mothers and their children.

The source material was blood. The receptors here all came from a girl between 2 and 10 years old in good health. Each CDR3 is given with its conserved first and last residue. The order of the fields is J gene, D gene, clone size, V gene, CDR3 protein, CDR3 DNA. A D gene is named only where the DNA matches it firmly. The listing skips clone size in some rows; elsewhere it reads once, few, many or a size class.

TRBJ1-5 . . TRBV5-1 CASSPWGGADVGPQHF TGCGCCAGCAGCCCTTGGGGAGGGGCCGATGTTGGTCCCCAGCATTTT
TRBJ1-5 . few TRBV21-1 CASSIGGDSNQPQHF TGTGCCAGCAGCATTGGGGGGGATAGCAATCAGCCCCAGCATTTT
TRBJ1-4 . few TRBV4-1 CASSRPEVVWEKLFF TGCGCCAGCAGCCGTCCGGAGGTGGTTTGGGAAAAACTGTTTTTT
TRBJ1-2 TRBD1 . TRBV6-5 CASRPTTGSSRGYTF TGTGCCAGCAGACCTACGACAGGGAGCAGTCGAGGCTACACCTTC
TRBJ2-1 TRBD1 few TRBV10-3 CATVGQGIRYEQFF TGTGCCACGGTTGGACAGGGGATCCGTTATGAGCAGTTCTTC
TRBJ2-5 . few TRBV11-2 CASSFLESFDAETQYF TGTGCCAGCAGCTTTCTAGAAAGCTTTGATGCAGAGACCCAGTACTTC
TRBJ1-2 . . TRBV7-9 CASSLRVINYGYTF TGTGCCAGCAGCTTACGGGTTATTAACTATGGCTACACCTTC
TRBJ2-7 . few TRBV2 CASTPGAGQYF TGTGCCAGCACCCCCGGGGCGGGGCAGTACTTC
TRBJ2-5 . . TRBV25-1 CASSDRDTGETQYF TGTGCCAGCAGTGACCGGGACACGGGAGAGACCCAGTACTTC
TRBJ2-5 . . TRBV14 CASSQAIGGETQYF TGTGCCAGCAGCCAAGCCATCGGCGGGGAGACCCAGTACTTC
TRBJ2-5 . few TRBV5-1 CASSSFQLTETQYF TGCGCCAGCAGCTCGTTCCAGTTAACGGAGACCCAGTACTTC
TRBJ2-5 TRBD1 . TRBV6-6 CASSYSDRAETQYF TGTGCCAGCAGTTACTCGGACAGGGCCGAGACCCAGTACTTC
TRBJ2-7 . . TRBV2 CASMAANYEQYF TGTGCCAGCATGGCGGCTAACTACGAGCAGTACTTC
TRBJ1-4 . few TRBV7-9 CASSLVGGEEKLFF TGTGCCAGCAGCTTGGTGGGAGGAGAAGAAAAACTGTTTTTT
TRBJ2-2 . . TRBV28 CASSFLPRNTGELFF TGTGCCAGCAGTTTTTTGCCCAGGAACACCGGGGAGCTGTTTTTT
TRBJ2-4 . few TRBV29-1 CSVSSLAKSIQYF TGCAGCGTTAGCTCCCTAGCCAAAAGCATTCAGTACTTC
TRBJ2-5 . few TRBV6-5 CASSSHPHGGGPPEEETQYF TGTGCCAGCAGTTCACATCCGCACGGGGGAGGACCTCCCGAGGAAGAGACCCAGTACTTC
TRBJ2-1 . . TRBV29-1 CSPGEGFGEQFF TGCAGCCCAGGTGAGGGGTTCGGTGAGCAGTTCTTC
TRBJ2-3 TRBD1 . TRBV18 CASSPVDRGTQYF TGTGCCAGCTCACCGGTGGACAGGGGAACGCAGTATTTT
TRBJ2-1 TRBD2 . TRBV7-6 CASSYTPTSGSYNEQFF TGTGCCAGCAGTTATACCCCCACTAGCGGCTCCTACAATGAGCAGTTCTTC
TRBJ2-1 TRBD2 few TRBV5-1 CASSPPGLGPGEQFF TGCGCCAGCAGCCCTCCGGGACTAGGCCCCGGTGAGCAGTTCTTC
TRBJ2-5 . . TRBV7-2 CASSLGWDSGETQYF TGTGCCAGCAGCTTAGGATGGGATTCGGGAGAGACCCAGTACTTC
TRBJ2-2 . . TRBV19 CASRSGYGELFF TGTGCATCGCGGTCAGGGTACGGGGAGCTGTTTTTT
TRBJ2-5 TRBD1 . TRBV5-1 CASSQEDRDHPAQYF TGCGCCAGCAGCCAAGAGGACAGGGACCATCCGGCCCAGTACTTC
TRBJ2-4 TRBD2 few TRBV20-1 CSARVREGAKNIQYF TGCAGTGCTAGAGTGCGGGAGGGAGCCAAAAACATTCAGTACTTC
TRBJ2-7 . . TRBV13 CASSLRANEQYF TGTGCCAGCAGCTTAAGAGCGAACGAGCAGTACTTC
TRBJ1-4 TRBD1 . TRBV20-1 CSARDKKGQGGEKLFF TGCAGTGCTAGAGACAAGAAGGGACAGGGAGGGGAAAAACTGTTTTTT
TRBJ1-2 . . TRBV27 CASYLNGYTF TGTGCCAGCTATCTGAATGGCTACACCTTC
TRBJ2-5 . many TRBV4-3 CASSQDWGARETQYF TGCGCCAGCAGCCAAGATTGGGGGGCAAGGGAGACCCAGTACTTC
TRBJ1-2 . few TRBV10-3 CAISALTGTTHYGYTF TGTGCCATCAGTGCACTCACAGGGACAACTCACTATGGCTACACCTTC
TRBJ1-4 . . TRBV4-1 CASSQVPNRRATNEKLFF TGCGCCAGCAGCCAAGTCCCGAATCGGCGGGCAACTAATGAAAAACTGTTTTTT
TRBJ2-6 . . TRBV18 CASPLNSAGANVLTF TGTGCCAGCCCACTCAATTCCGCTGGGGCCAACGTCCTGACTTTC
TRBJ1-1 . . TRBV7-2 CASSLAIGGAYGGEAFF TGTGCCAGCAGCTTAGCCATCGGGGGCGCGTACGGGGGAGAGGCTTTCTTT
TRBJ1-4 . . TRBV15 CATSRDFKEKLFF TGTGCCACCAGCAGAGATTTCAAGGAAAAACTGTTTTTT
TRBJ2-5 . few TRBV20-1 CSAFRTGRQETQYF TGCAGTGCTTTTAGGACTGGACGGCAAGAGACCCAGTACTTC
TRBJ2-5 . . TRBV14 CASSQEMRSRETQYF TGTGCCAGCAGCCAAGAAATGAGATCTCGAGAGACCCAGTACTTC
TRBJ2-7 . few TRBV6-1 CASSPLGGNEQYF TGTGCCAGCAGTCCCCTGGGGGGCAACGAGCAGTACTTC
TRBJ2-5 . . TRBV28 CASRPMDFQETQYF TGTGCCAGCAGACCCATGGACTTCCAAGAGACCCAGTACTTC
TRBJ2-7 TRBD1 . TRBV29-1 CSADTGGSYEQYF TGCAGCGCAGACACAGGGGGCTCGTACGAGCAGTACTTC
TRBJ2-7 . few TRBV20-1 CSAKGGYEQYF TGCAGTGCGAAAGGCGGCTACGAGCAGTACTTC